This T cell receptor (beta chain) was sequenced for a study of Ad26.COV2.S vaccination and SARS-CoV-2 variants. Background on the study: Donor got 5x10^10 or 1x10^11 viral particles of Ad26.COV2.S. Whole-study results and caveats: Placebo recipients showed lower spike-specific TCR breadth than vaccinees. Recipients of vaccine and of placebo showed similar breadth of their non-spike TCR repertoires.

Regarding treatment: roughly 19 received Ad26.COV2.S at low or high dose, single or two shots; 5 received placebo; per-sample allocation not given. After the first vaccine or placebo injection, samples were drawn on day 63. An Ad26 vector expressing Wuhan-strain SARS-CoV-2 spike constituted the vaccine. The ends were cut back, 0 bases at V and 7 bases at J, with 8 bases in the middle. Germline V gives CDR1 SGDLS, CDR2 YYNGEE. The CDR3 spans 14 residues. A few counts support this clone. Antigen: not known. Measured with immunoSEQ multiplex PCR; TCRdb has only the in-frame clones, and not every one. The repertoire consists of around 310,000 clones, with 90% occurring once and the leading ten covering 4.5% to 5.5%.

Sequenced here: peripheral blood, sampled in a trial of Ad26.COV2.S vaccine versus placebo. The clonotype was recovered from a person aged 18-60 years who received the Ad26.COV2.S COVID-19 vaccine or a placebo. The chain uses TRBV9 and TRBJ1-6, with D uncertain. The CDR3 loop is CASSVATRNSPLHF. The CDR3 region has the DNA TGTGCCAGCAGCGTAGCCACCCGCAATTCACCCCTCCACTTT.